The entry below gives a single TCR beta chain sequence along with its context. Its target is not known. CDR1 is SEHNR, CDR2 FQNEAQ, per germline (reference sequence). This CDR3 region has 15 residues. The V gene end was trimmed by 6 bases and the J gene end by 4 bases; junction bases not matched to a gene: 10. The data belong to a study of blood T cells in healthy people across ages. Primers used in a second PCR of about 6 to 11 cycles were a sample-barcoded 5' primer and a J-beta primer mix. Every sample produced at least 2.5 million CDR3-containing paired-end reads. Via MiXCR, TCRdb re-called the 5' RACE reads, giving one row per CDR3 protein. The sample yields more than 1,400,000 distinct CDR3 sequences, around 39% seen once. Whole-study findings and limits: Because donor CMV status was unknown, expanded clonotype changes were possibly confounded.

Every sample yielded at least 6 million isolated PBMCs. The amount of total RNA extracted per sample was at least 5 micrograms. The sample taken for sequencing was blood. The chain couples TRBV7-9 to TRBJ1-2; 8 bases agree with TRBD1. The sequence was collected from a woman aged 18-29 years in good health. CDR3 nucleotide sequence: TGTGCCAGCAGGGATTCAGGGGGCCGCACCTATGGCTACACCTTC. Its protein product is CASRDSGGRTYGYTF.